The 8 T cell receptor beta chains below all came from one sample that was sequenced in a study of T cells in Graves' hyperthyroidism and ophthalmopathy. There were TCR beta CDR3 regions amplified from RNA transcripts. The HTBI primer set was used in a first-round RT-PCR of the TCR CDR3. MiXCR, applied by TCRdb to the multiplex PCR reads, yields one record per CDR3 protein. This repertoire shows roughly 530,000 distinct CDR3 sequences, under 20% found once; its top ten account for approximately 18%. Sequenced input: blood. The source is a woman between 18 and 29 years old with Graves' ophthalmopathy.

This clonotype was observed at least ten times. The CDR3 here is CASSSTRSGRGTDTQYF. The CDR3 bases are TGTGCCAGCAGCTCCACACGTAGCGGGAGGGGAACAGATACGCAGTATTTT. The genes are TRBV7-3 and TRBJ2-3, with TRBD2 identical over 11 bases. This CDR3 is built from 17 residues. Germline V gene sequence: CDR1 SGHTA, CDR2 FQGTGA. V lost 4 bases to trimming and J lost 3 bases; unmatched junction nucleotides: 9. The whole variable domain, remainder taken from reference TRBV7-3 and TRBJ2-3, is GAGVSQTPSNKVTEKGKYVELRCDPISGHTALYWYRQSLGQGPEFLIYFQGTGAADDSGLPNDRFFAVRPEGSVSTLKIQRTERGDSAVYLCASSSTRSGRGTDTQYFGPGTRLTVL.

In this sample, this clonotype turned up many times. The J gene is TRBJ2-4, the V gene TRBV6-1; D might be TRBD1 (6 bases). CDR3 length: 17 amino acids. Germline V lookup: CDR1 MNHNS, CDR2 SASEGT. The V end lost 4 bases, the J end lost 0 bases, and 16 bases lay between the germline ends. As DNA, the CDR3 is TGTGCCAGCAGTGCCGTCCAAAAGGGGGTAGCCAAAAACATTCAGTACTTC. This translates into CASSAVQKGVAKNIQYF.

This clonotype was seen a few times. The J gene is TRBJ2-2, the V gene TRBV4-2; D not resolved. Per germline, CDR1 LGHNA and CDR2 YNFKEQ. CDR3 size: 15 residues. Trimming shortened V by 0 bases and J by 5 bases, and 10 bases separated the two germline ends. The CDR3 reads CASSQDRVGTGELFF. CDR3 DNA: TGTGCCAGCAGCCAAGACCGGGTCGGGACCGGGGAGCTGTTTTTT.

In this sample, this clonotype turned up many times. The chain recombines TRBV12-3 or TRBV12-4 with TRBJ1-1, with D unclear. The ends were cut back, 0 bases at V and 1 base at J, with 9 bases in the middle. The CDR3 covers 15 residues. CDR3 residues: CASSLAGYRNTEAFF. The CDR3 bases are TGTGCCAGCAGTTTAGCAGGGTACCGGAACACTGAAGCTTTCTTT.

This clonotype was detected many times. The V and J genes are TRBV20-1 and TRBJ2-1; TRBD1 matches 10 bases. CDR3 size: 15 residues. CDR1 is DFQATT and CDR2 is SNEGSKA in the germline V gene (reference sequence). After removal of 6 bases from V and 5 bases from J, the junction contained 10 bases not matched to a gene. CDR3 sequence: CSAQPGTGVNNEQFF. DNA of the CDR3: TGCAGTGCCCAACCCGGGACAGGGGTGAACAATGAGCAGTTCTTC.

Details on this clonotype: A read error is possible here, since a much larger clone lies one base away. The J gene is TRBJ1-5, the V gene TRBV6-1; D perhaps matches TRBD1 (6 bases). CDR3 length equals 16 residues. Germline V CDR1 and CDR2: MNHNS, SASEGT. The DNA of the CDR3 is TGTGCCAGCAGTGAAGCGTCAGGGGTCGGAGATCAGCCCAAGCATTTT. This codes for CASSEASGVGDQPKHF.

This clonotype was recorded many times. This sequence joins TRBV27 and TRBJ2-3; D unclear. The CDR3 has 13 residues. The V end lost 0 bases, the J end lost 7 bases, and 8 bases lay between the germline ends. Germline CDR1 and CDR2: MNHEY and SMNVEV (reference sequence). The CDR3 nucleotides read TGTGCCAGCAGTTTATCGAGTAGGAATACGCAGTATTTT. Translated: CASSLSSRNTQYF.

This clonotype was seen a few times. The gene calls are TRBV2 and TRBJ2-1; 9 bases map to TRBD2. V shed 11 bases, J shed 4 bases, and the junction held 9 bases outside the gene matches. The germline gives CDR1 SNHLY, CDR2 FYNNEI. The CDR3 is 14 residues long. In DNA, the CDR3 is TGTGCCTGTAGGAGCGGGGGGATATACAATGAGCAGTTCTTC. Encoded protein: CACRSGGIYNEQFF.